This entry concerns a single T cell receptor (beta chain). Its antigen is unknown. Time point described: week 35, safety follow-up. All doses held 300 ug of mutant IDH1 20-mer peptide, with topical imiquimod. The table came from immunoSEQ multiplex PCR; TCRdb's copy has only in-frame clones and leaves some out. The profile shows fewer than 45,000 clones, 81% of them singletons. With 5 bases removed from V and 7 bases from J, the gap between germline ends came to 14 bases. This CDR3 contains 13 residues. In germline, CDR1 is MDHEN, CDR2 SYDVKM. The data were taken from a study of a mutant IDH1 vaccine in newly diagnosed glioma.

Specimen: PBMCs, collected from a glioma patient whose treatment included an IDH1 peptide vaccine. The sequence derives from a woman aged 40 to 55 with glioma. Some clones in this sample may be carry-over from other donors' samples. J is TRBJ1-2 and V is TRBV28; tentative D call: TRBD1 (5 bases). The CDR3 bases are TGTGCCAGCAGTCCATCAACGGGGGGTGGCTACACCTTC. Residues: CASSPSTGGGYTF.